Listed here are 26 T cell receptor beta chains from one sample, sequenced in a study of regulatory T cells in long-lasting Graves disease. The authors built TCR beta libraries using iRepertoire HTBI primers and Arm-PCR of CDR3 regions. TCRdb redid the calling of the multiplex PCR reads with MiXCR, one entry per CDR3 protein. The data contain around 500,000 distinct CDR3 sequences, about 12% of them singletons. Stated time point: newly diagnosed GD, antithyroid drugs for less than 3 months. Isolated PBMC RNA provided the starting material for the TCR library. These same data were also listed under a study on T cells in Graves' hyperthyroidism and ophthalmopathy.

The input for sequencing was peripheral blood mononuclear cells (PBMCs), taken at new diagnosis, from a patient treated with antithyroid drugs. The receptors originated from a woman aged 30 to 39 with Graves disease.

This clonotype has ten or more counts. The rearrangement uses TRBV7-2 and TRBJ1-2; no firm D call. Trimming cost V 5 bases and J 8 bases, with 15 bases left between them. Germline V CDR1 and CDR2: SGHTA, FQGNSA. The CDR3 runs 13 residues. The CDR3 spells CASSVDLQSGYTF. CDR3 DNA: TGTGCCAGCAGCGTAGACTTACAGAGCGGCTACACCTTC. Full variable domain (outside the CDR3, taken from reference TRBV7-2 and TRBJ1-2): GAGVSQSPSNKVTEKGKDVELRCDPISGHTALYWYRQSLGQGLEFLIYFQGNSAPDKSGLPSDRFSAERTGGSVSTLTIQRTQQEDSAVYLCASSVDLQSGYTFGSGTRLTVV.

This clonotype was counted many times. V is TRBV7-8 and J is TRBJ2-1; 9 bases agree with TRBD1. Trimming took 4 bases from V and 5 from J; bases not matched to a gene: 6. The V gene's germline CDR1 is SGHVS and CDR2 FQNEAQ. The CDR3 extends over 15 amino acids. The CDR3 region has the DNA TGTGCCAGCAGCTCTTACAGGGGGCAGGACAATGAGCAGTTCTTC. The encoded protein is CASSSYRGQDNEQFF.

This clonotype was observed a handful of times. The chain couples TRBV29-1 to TRBJ2-4; tentatively, D is TRBD1 or TRBD2 (5 bases each). Between the trimmed V and J ends, which lost 7 bases and 0 bases, there was a span of 13 bases. The length of the CDR3 is 14 residues. The germline V gene encodes CDR1 SQVTM and CDR2 ANQGSEA. The CDR3 DNA reads as TGCAGCGCGGTATGGGGACCAGCCAAAAACATTCAGTACTTC. It codes for CSAVWGPAKNIQYF.

This clonotype was recorded at least ten times. This chain joins TRBV2 and TRBJ2-1, with 9 nucleotides matching TRBD2. Germline values: CDR1 SNHLY, CDR2 FYNNEI. This CDR3 is built from 14 residues. Trimming at V came to 7 bases and at J to 3 bases, leaving 4 bases not matched to a gene. Here the CDR3 reads CASTSGTFYNEQFF. The CDR3 DNA reads TGTGCCAGCACTAGCGGGACTTTCTACAATGAGCAGTTCTTC.

This clonotype was seen a handful of times. The chain carries TRBV6-2 or TRBV6-3 and TRBJ1-6; D might be TRBD1 (6 bases). Germline V lookup: CDR1 MNHEY, CDR2 SVGEGT. The V gene lost 6 bases and the J gene lost 6 bases, with 12 bases spanning the gap. CDR3 length: 14 residues. CDR3 in amino acids: CASSRTGINSPLHF. The CDR3 region has the DNA TGTGCCAGCAGCCGAACAGGGATTAATTCACCCCTCCACTTT.

This clonotype was counted ten times or more. The chain recombines TRBV14 with TRBJ1-1, with 8 bases aligning to TRBD1. The germline V gene has CDR1 SGHDN and CDR2 FVKESK. The CDR3 is 19 residues long. V lost 1 base to trimming and J lost 3 bases; unmatched junction nucleotides: 16. CDR3 in DNA: TGTGCCAGCAGCCAAGGAAGGTCACGGGGTGGACAGGGCGACACTGAAGCTTTCTTT. It codes for CASSQGRSRGGQGDTEAFF.

This clonotype showed up many times. The chain links TRBV11-3 to TRBJ2-7; D could derive from TRBD1 or TRBD2 (5 bases each). The CDR3 covers 15 residues. Germline lookup yields CDR1 SGHNT and CDR2 YENEEA. Between the trimmed V and J ends, which lost 2 bases and 3 bases, there was a span of 14 bases. The CDR3 is CASSLIGDGNYEQYF. CDR3 nucleotides: TGTGCCAGCAGCTTAATCGGGGACGGAAACTACGAGCAGTACTTC.

The rearrangement uses TRBV20-1 and TRBJ2-1; 11 nucleotides match TRBD2. The ends lost 2 bases at V and 3 bases at J; junction bases unmatched: 3. The CDR3 covers 15 residues. CDR1 and CDR2 from the germline V gene are DFQATT and SNEGSKA (reference sequence). As DNA, the CDR3 is TGCAGTGCTAGAACCGGGACTAGCGGCTACAATGAGCAGTTCTTC. Protein sequence: CSARTGTSGYNEQFF.

The chain has TRBV11-2 and TRBJ2-2; D gene uncertain. In germline, CDR1 is SGHAT, CDR2 FQNNGV. This CDR3 comprises 15 residues. V was clipped by 1 base and J by 5 bases, with 11 bases between them. The CDR3 DNA reads TGTGCCAGCAGCTTAGTTACTCATTCTACCGGGGAGCTGTTTTTT. Its protein is CASSLVTHSTGELFF.

The J gene is TRBJ2-5, the V gene TRBV20-1; tentative D call: TRBD2 (6 bases). There are 13 residues in the CDR3. Germline loops: CDR1 DFQATT, CDR2 SNEGSKA (reference sequence). Trimming left V 6 bases short and J 4 bases short, with 15 bases between. The CDR3 DNA sequence: TGCAGTGCGGGTAGCGGACTCGGAGAGACCCAGTACTTC. Encoded protein: CSAGSGLGETQYF.

The chain carries TRBV10-1 and TRBJ2-1; TRBD1 might be the D (5 bases). Trimming cost V 0 bases and J 6 bases, with 9 bases left between them. CDR3 length: 14 residues. The V gene's germline CDR1 is WNHNN and CDR2 SYGVQD (reference sequence). CDR3 in DNA: TGCGCCAGCAGTGAGTCCCCAGGGCGCAATGAGCAGTTCTTC. Translating gives CASSESPGRNEQFF.

The CDR3: CASTPGDRMYTEAFF. CDR3 bases: TGTGCCAGCACCCCTGGCGACAGGATGTACACTGAAGCTTTCTTT. The chain has TRBV6-1 and TRBJ1-1; a possible D gene is TRBD1 (6 bases). This CDR3 spans 15 amino acids. The germline V gene encodes CDR1 MNHNS and CDR2 SASEGT. The V end was cut by 7 bases, the J end by 3 bases, with 18 bases between.

The chain has TRBV9 and TRBJ1-3; 9 bases map to TRBD1. The length of the CDR3 is 19 residues. The V gene's germline CDR1 is SGDLS and CDR2 YYNGEE. Germline trimming cut 1 base from V and 0 bases from J; bases unmatched to any gene: 11. CDR3 DNA: TGTGCCAGCAGCGTACTAGGGACAGGGCGACCCAGCTCTGGAAACACCATATATTTT. Translating gives CASSVLGTGRPSSGNTIYF.

This clonotype was counted ten times or more. CDR3 nucleotide sequence: TGTGCCAGCAGCCAGTCCGGTAGGGGACAGGGGGCGAAAAACATTCAGTACTTC. Translation gives CASSQSGRGQGAKNIQYF. The chain links TRBV6-2 or TRBV6-3 to TRBJ2-4, with 12 bases identical to TRBD1. Germline assignment: CDR1 MNHEY and CDR2 SVGEGT. The length of the CDR3 is 18 residues. Trimming at V came to 6 bases and at J to 4 bases, leaving 13 bases not matched to a gene.

This clonotype was observed many times. V is TRBV6-2 or TRBV6-3 and J is TRBJ2-7; the match to TRBD2 covers 12 bases. The CDR3 loop spans 16 amino acids. Trimming cost V 5 bases and J 9 bases; bases outside gene matches: 14. Germline loops: CDR1 MNHEY, CDR2 SVGEGT. CDR3 coding DNA: TGTGCCAGCAGTATGGGTAGGACTAGCGGGAAGGAAAGGCAGTACTTC. Its protein product is CASSMGRTSGKERQYF.

This clonotype was picked up a small number of times. No conserved phenylalanine or tryptophan ends this CDR3, so it is likely a read error. This rearrangement joins TRBV7-9 to TRBJ2-1; D ambiguous. The CDR3 runs 14 residues. V shed 3 bases and J shed 10 bases, with 16 bases lying between them. Germline CDR1 and CDR2: SEHNR and FQNEAQ (reference sequence). The CDR3 loop is CASSLLDWRTEQFS. Written as DNA, the CDR3 is TGTGCCAGCAGCTTGCTTGACTGGAGAACAGAGCAGTTCTCC.

This clonotype was detected many times. V gene TRBV2 combines with J gene TRBJ2-3, with D possibly being TRBD1 (5 bases). Germline V gene lookup returns CDR1 SNHLY and CDR2 FYNNEI. The CDR3 consists of 13 residues. Trimming shortened V by 8 bases and J by 4 bases, and 13 bases separated the two germline ends. The CDR3 DNA follows: TGTGCCAGCGTCAGGGCCGAGGCAGATACGCAGTATTTT. It translates to CASVRAEADTQYF.

In this sample, this clonotype turned up a few times. A much larger clone differs from this one at a single base, so this may be a read error. The J gene is TRBJ2-1, the V gene TRBV3-1; tentative D call: TRBD2 (5 bases). The CDR3 is made up of 12 amino acids. V gave up 8 bases and J gave up 12 bases, with 17 bases separating them. CDR1 and CDR2 (germline): LGHDT, YNNKEL (reference sequence). The CDR3 DNA is TGTGCCAGCGGTGATCTAGCTTCGGGGCAGTTCTTC. This translates into CASGDLASGQFF.

The CDR3 loop is CASSEAGGSGELFF. The DNA of the CDR3 is TGTGCCAGCAGTGAAGCCGGGGGGAGCGGGGAGCTGTTTTTT. V and J are TRBV6-2 or TRBV6-3 and TRBJ2-2, with 7 bases identical to TRBD2. Trimming removed 5 bases from V and 7 bases from J; junction bases left unmatched: 7. CDR3 length: 14 residues. The V gene's germline CDR1 is MNHEY and CDR2 SVGEGT.

This clonotype was seen repeatedly, ten times or more. The V gene is TRBV29-1, the J gene TRBJ1-1; D gene uncertain. The CDR3 extends over 11 amino acids. V shed 8 bases and J shed 0 bases, with 7 bases lying between them. Germline V gives CDR1 SQVTM, CDR2 ANQGSEA. CDR3 DNA: TGCAGCATTCTACTGAACACTGAAGCTTTCTTT. Its protein product is CSILLNTEAFF. Variable domain in full (rest from reference TRBV29-1 and TRBJ1-1): SAVISQKPSRDICQRGTSLTIQCQVDSQVTMMFWYRQQPGQSLTLIATANQGSEATYESGFVIDKFPISRPNLTFSTLTVSNMSPEDSSIYLCSILLNTEAFFGQGTRLTVV.

For this clonotype: A much larger clone is a single base away; this may be a read error. V gene TRBV18 combines with J gene TRBJ2-7, with 10 bases identical to TRBD1. CDR3 length: 14 residues. Germline V CDR1 and CDR2: KGHSH, LQKENI. In DNA form, the CDR3 reads TGTGCCAGCTCACCCGGGACAGGGGTCCACGAGCAGCACTTC. Its translation: CASSPGTGVHEQHF.

This clonotype was seen at least ten times. V gene TRBV18 combines with J gene TRBJ1-4; the D is unclear. The CDR3 sequence is 14 residues long. The germline V and J ends were trimmed by 4 bases and 0 bases, with 6 bases remaining between them. Germline V gene sequence: CDR1 KGHSH, CDR2 LQKENI. CDR3 DNA: TGTGCCAGCTCACAGGCTGCAACTAATGAAAAACTGTTTTTT. As protein: CASSQAATNEKLFF.

This clonotype was seen a handful of times. The chain is built from TRBV24-1 and TRBJ2-1; D is tentatively TRBD1 or TRBD2 (6 bases each). Germline CDR1 reads KGHDR; CDR2 reads SFDVKD. This CDR3 region has 13 residues. Trimming took off 4 bases at V and 7 bases at J, with 10 bases between the two ends. CDR3 bases: TGTGCCACCAGTGACCAAGGGGGGAATGAGCAGTTCTTC. It yields the protein CATSDQGGNEQFF.

This clonotype was counted ten times or more. V gene TRBV28 combines with J gene TRBJ1-2, with no clear D. The germline V and J ends were trimmed by 1 base and 4 bases, with 4 bases remaining between them. CDR3 length: 12 amino acids. From germline, CDR1 is MDHEN and CDR2 SYDVKM. The CDR3 DNA reads TGTGCCAGCAGTTTATCTGGCTATGGCTACACCTTC. Translating it yields CASSLSGYGYTF.

At least ten counts were recorded for this clonotype. The V gene is TRBV12-3 or TRBV12-4, the J gene TRBJ2-6; D is uncertain. The CDR3 spans 13 residues. Trimming left V 8 bases short and J 0 bases short, with 5 bases between. The CDR3 loop reads CASVNSGANVLTF. The CDR3 nucleotides are TGTGCCAGCGTCAACTCTGGGGCCAACGTCCTGACTTTC.

The sample holds a few counts of this clonotype. The rearrangement uses TRBV7-7 and TRBJ2-1; a weak D match, TRBD1 (5 bases). Trimming took off 0 bases at V and 4 bases at J, with 10 bases between the two ends. CDR1 and CDR2 from the germline V gene are SSHAT and FNYEAQ (reference sequence). CDR3 length: 15 residues. This CDR3 is CASSLAPGPYNEQFF. DNA for the CDR3: TGTGCCAGCAGCTTAGCTCCAGGGCCGTACAATGAGCAGTTCTTC.